The present T cell receptor (beta chain) was sequenced within a study of cytomegalovirus exposure and HLA in healthy donors. The PCR was carried out with 60 Vbeta primers and 13 Jbeta primers. The data were produced by immunoSEQ multiplex PCR, yet TCRdb's version contains in-frame clones alone and is incomplete. The data contain about 150,000 clones, roughly four fifths of them seen just once; the ten biggest clones take up approximately 5.5%. Trimming at V came to 5 bases and at J to 9 bases, leaving 6 bases not matched to a gene. Germline loops: CDR1 SEHNR, CDR2 FQNEAQ (reference sequence). This CDR3 spans 14 amino acids. A few counts support this clone.

The origin of this receptor is a man aged 25-40 years in good health and CMV-seropositive. The sequencing sample was made of PBMCs. The V call is TRBV7-9, the J call TRBJ2-1; TRBD1 aligns across 11 bases. This chain's CDR3 is CASSPGTGGTEQFF. The CDR3 nucleotides read TGTGCCAGCAGCCCTGGGACAGGGGGAACTGAGCAGTTCTTC.